This passage covers 19 T cell receptor beta chains from one sample sequenced in a study of blood T cell repertoires in COVID-19. Sequencing used immunoSEQ multiplex PCR; TCRdb keeps in-frame clones, though not all of them. The sample contains fewer than 150,000 clones, around 84% of which appear only once. Material: peripheral blood. These receptors originate from a woman in her forties with acute or convalescent COVID-19.

The chain has TRBV5-1 and TRBJ1-5, with a weak D call TRBD1 (6 bases). The CDR3 has 13 amino acids. In germline, CDR1 is SGHRS, CDR2 YFSETQ. V lost 1 base, J lost 7 bases, and 9 bases lay in between. The CDR3 nucleotides are TGCGCCAGCAGCTTGTCAGGGGACCAGCCCCAGCATTTT. Protein sequence: CASSLSGDQPQHF.

The J gene is TRBJ2-7, the V gene TRBV9; TRBD1 matches at 9 bases. After removal of 0 bases from V and 3 bases from J, the junction contained 4 bases not matched to a gene. The V gene's germline CDR1 is SGDLS and CDR2 YYNGEE. The CDR3 spans 15 residues. CDR3 in DNA: TGTGCCAGCAGCGTAGCGACAGGGGGATTCTACGAGCAGTACTTC. Residues: CASSVATGGFYEQYF.

The chain carries TRBV7-8 and TRBJ1-3, with D perhaps matching TRBD1 (5 bases). This CDR3 contains 14 residues. CDR1 is SGHVS, CDR2 FQNEAQ, per germline. V dropped 3 bases and J dropped 2 bases, with 8 bases sitting between them. CDR3 in DNA: TGTGCCAGCAGCTTCGGGGGTCCTGGAAACACCATATATTTT. This translates into CASSFGGPGNTIYF.

This chain joins TRBV21-1 and TRBJ2-7; TRBD2 is the table's D call and was not checked against the DNA. TRBV21-1 is a recognized pseudogene. The CDR3 is 18 amino acids. The CDR3 protein is CASTLAGDFRSASREQYF. Written as DNA, the CDR3 is TGTGCCAGCACTTTAGCGGGGGACTTCCGATCGGCGTCGCGGGAGCAGTACTTC.

This chain joins TRBV18 and TRBJ2-2, with TRBD1 matching 8 bases. The CDR3 is 15 amino acids. V dropped 4 bases and J dropped 5; count of bases not matched to a gene: 6. Germline-derived CDR1 and CDR2 are KGHSH and LQKENI. This CDR3 reads CASSRDRGTTGELFF. For the CDR3, the DNA is TGTGCCAGCTCACGAGACAGGGGAACAACCGGGGAGCTGTTTTTT. The full variable domain, with the rest looked up from reference TRBV18 and TRBJ2-2, is NAGVMQNPRHLVRRRGQEARLRCSPMKGHSHVYWYRQLPEEGLKFMVYLQKENIIDESGMPKERFSAEFPKEGPSILRIQQVVRGDSAAYFCASSRDRGTTGELFFGEGSRLTVL.

CDR3 amino acids: CASSIRTGRTNEKLFF. The CDR3 nucleotides are TGCGCCAGCAGCATTAGGACAGGGCGAACTAATGAAAAACTGTTTTTT. The rearrangement joins TRBV5-1 to TRBJ1-4; 8 nucleotides match TRBD1. Germline V gene sequence: CDR1 SGHRS, CDR2 YFSETQ. The CDR3 is 16 amino acids. The J segment lost 1 base and the V segment lost 4 bases, leaving 6 bases of the junction unmatched.

In this sample, this clone turned up once. The chain joins TRBV4-3 to TRBJ1-5; weak D call: TRBD1 (6 bases). CDR3 size: 15 residues. Trimming stripped 0 bases from V and 5 bases from J, with 11 bases between. CDR1 LGHNA and CDR2 YSLEER come from the germline V gene. CDR3 protein: CASSQDWEGDQPQHF. In nucleotides, the CDR3 is TGCGCCAGCAGCCAAGATTGGGAGGGGGATCAGCCCCAGCATTTT.

The chain carries TRBV9 and TRBJ2-1, with TRBD2 identical over 8 bases. After removal of 8 bases from V and 8 bases from J, the junction contained 15 bases not matched to a gene. CDR1 and CDR2 (germline): SGDLS, YYNGEE. The CDR3 extends over 15 amino acids. The CDR3 reads CASANIGGDRDEQFF. Here the CDR3 DNA reads TGTGCCAGTGCGAATATCGGGGGGGATAGGGATGAGCAGTTCTTC.

This clone was seen just once. The rearrangement joins TRBV5-1 to TRBJ1-6, with TRBD1 as a possible D gene (6 bases). V was clipped by 2 bases and J by 9 bases, with 21 bases between them. Germline CDR1 is SGHRS and CDR2 is YFSETQ. This CDR3 contains 17 residues. The CDR3 region is CASSFLGQGRMGSPLHF. DNA for the CDR3: TGCGCCAGCAGCTTTCTAGGGCAGGGGCGAATGGGTTCACCCCTCCACTTT. Full variable domain (rest looked up from reference TRBV5-1 and TRBJ1-6): KAGVTQTPRYLIKTRGQQVTLSCSPISGHRSVSWYQQTPGQGLQFLFEYFSETQRNKGNFPGRFSGRQFSNSRSEMNVSTLELGDSALYLCASSFLGQGRMGSPLHFGNGTRLTVT.

This chain links TRBV12-3 or TRBV12-4 with TRBJ1-2; possible D gene TRBD1, 5 bases. V gave up 6 bases and J gave up 3 bases, with 11 bases separating them. This CDR3 has 13 amino acids. CDR3 sequence reads: CASRSGIYYGYTF. CDR3 in DNA: TGTGCCAGCAGGTCAGGGATCTACTATGGCTACACCTTC.

The chain employs TRBV9 and TRBJ1-1; 12 bases map to TRBD1. The germline V gene encodes CDR1 SGDLS and CDR2 YYNGEE. The length of the CDR3 is 17 residues. With 9 bases clipped from V and 1 base from J, the junction kept 13 bases outside the gene matches. The CDR3 region is CATKDTGTGGRNTEAFF. CDR3 sequence (DNA): TGTGCCACCAAAGACACCGGGACAGGGGGCCGGAACACTGAAGCTTTCTTT.

The V and J genes are TRBV5-1 and TRBJ2-3; TRBD2 matches 8 bases. After removal of 7 bases from V and 4 bases from J, the junction contained 14 bases not matched to a gene. The germline gives CDR1 SGHRS, CDR2 YFSETQ. There are 16 residues in the CDR3. The CDR3 loop reads CASHFGGASVADTQYF. The CDR3 coding sequence is TGCGCCAGCCACTTCGGGGGGGCAAGCGTGGCAGATACGCAGTATTTT.

This clone was seen a handful of times. The rearrangement links TRBV11-3 to TRBJ1-6; TRBD1 is a possible D gene (5 bases). CDR3 size: 14 residues. Trimming took 5 bases from V and 0 from J, leaving 5 bases between them. From germline, CDR1 is SGHNT and CDR2 YENEEA. CDR3 loop: CASSQGSYNSPLHF. CDR3 DNA sequence: TGTGCCAGCAGCCAGGGCTCCTATAATTCACCCCTCCACTTT.

Details on this clone: One end of the junction does not line up with germline, which may come from a read error. This CDR3 is CASSLAGQVVEGYTF. The CDR3 DNA sequence: TGTGCCAGCAGCCTAGCGGGGCAGGTCGTTGAGGGCTACACCTTC. V usage is TRBV7-9 and J usage is TRBJ1-2; perhaps TRBD1 as D (5 bases). The CDR3 runs 15 residues. Germline lookup yields CDR1 SEHNR and CDR2 FQNEAQ (reference sequence).

The rearrangement joins TRBV21-1 to TRBJ1-5; TRBD1 reflects the table's D call only, with no check against the DNA. TRBV21-1 is deemed a pseudogene. The CDR3 is made up of 17 amino acids. CDR3 DNA sequence: TGTGCCAGCAGCAAAGTTGGGACAGGGGGGTTCAATCAGCCCCAGCATTTT. It is translated as CASSKVGTGGFNQPQHF.

This clone showed up just once. The chain combines TRBV7-3 with TRBJ2-5; possible D gene TRBD2, 6 bases. CDR1 SGHTA and CDR2 FQGTGA come from the germline V gene. The V end lost 5 bases, the J end lost 5 bases, and 18 bases lay between the germline ends. There are 15 residues in the CDR3. The chain's CDR3 is CASSPQGGAPETQYF. The CDR3, as DNA: TGTGCCAGCAGCCCGCAGGGCGGGGCGCCGGAGACCCAGTACTTC.

This clone has just a few counts. The gene calls are TRBV6-5 and TRBJ1-5; possible D gene TRBD1, 6 bases. V gave up 11 bases and J gave up 7 bases, with 21 bases separating them. The CDR3 loop spans 14 amino acids. Germline V gene sequence: CDR1 MNHEY, CDR2 SVGAGI. CDR3 sequence reads: CARGKRPRGQPQHF. CDR3 sequence (DNA): TGTGCCCGGGGCAAAAGACCCAGGGGACAGCCCCAGCATTTT.

The rearrangement links TRBV11-2 to TRBJ1-2, with D maybe TRBD1 (6 bases). Trimming pared 5 bases from V and 10 bases from J, leaving 26 bases between. The germline CDR1 and CDR2 sequences are SGHAT and FQNNGV. The length of the CDR3 is 16 residues. The chain's CDR3 is CASSLDTGRGYRDYTF. The CDR3 DNA follows: TGTGCCAGCAGCCTCGATACAGGGCGGGGGTATCGTGACTACACCTTC. The whole variable domain, remainder taken from reference TRBV11-2 and TRBJ1-2, is EAGVAQSPRYKIIEKRQSVAFWCNPISGHATLYWYQQILGQGPKLLIQFQNNGVVDDSQLPKDRFSAERLKGVDSTLKIQPAKLEDSAVYLCASSLDTGRGYRDYTFGSGTRLTVV.

The V call is TRBV30, the J call TRBJ1-2; D unresolved. Deletions cut 3 bases from V and 5 bases from J, with 13 bases between. This CDR3 has 13 amino acids. CDR1 is GTSNPN and CDR2 is SVGIG in the germline V gene (reference sequence). The CDR3 loop is CAWRAAGKYGYTF. CDR3 coding DNA: TGTGCCTGGAGGGCGGCGGGGAAGTATGGCTACACCTTC.